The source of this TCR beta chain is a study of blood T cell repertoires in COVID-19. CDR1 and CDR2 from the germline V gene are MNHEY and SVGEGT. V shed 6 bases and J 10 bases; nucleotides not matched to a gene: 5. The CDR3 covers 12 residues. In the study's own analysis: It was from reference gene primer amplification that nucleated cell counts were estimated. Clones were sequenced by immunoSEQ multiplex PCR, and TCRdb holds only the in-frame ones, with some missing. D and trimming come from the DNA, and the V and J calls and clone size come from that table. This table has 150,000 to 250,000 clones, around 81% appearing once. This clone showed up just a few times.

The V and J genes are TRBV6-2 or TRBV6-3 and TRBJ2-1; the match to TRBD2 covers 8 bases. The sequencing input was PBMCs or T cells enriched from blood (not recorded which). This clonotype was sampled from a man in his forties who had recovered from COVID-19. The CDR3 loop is CASSRGGQEQFF. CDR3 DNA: TGTGCCAGCAGCCGGGGGGGCCAAGAGCAGTTCTTC.